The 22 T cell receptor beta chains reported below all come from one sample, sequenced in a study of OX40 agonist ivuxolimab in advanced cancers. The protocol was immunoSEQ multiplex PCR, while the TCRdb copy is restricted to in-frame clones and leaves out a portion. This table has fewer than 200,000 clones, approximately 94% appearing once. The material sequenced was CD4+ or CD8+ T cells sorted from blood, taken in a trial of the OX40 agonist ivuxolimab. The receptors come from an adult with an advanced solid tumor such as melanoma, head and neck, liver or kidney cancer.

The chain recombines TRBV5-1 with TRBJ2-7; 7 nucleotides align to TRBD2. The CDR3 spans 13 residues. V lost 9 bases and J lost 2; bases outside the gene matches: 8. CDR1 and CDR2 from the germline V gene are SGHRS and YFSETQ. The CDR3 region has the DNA TGCGCCACCCCCCGGGGGGAACCCTACGAGCAGTACTTC. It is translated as CATPRGEPYEQYF. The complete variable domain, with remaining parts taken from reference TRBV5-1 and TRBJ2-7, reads KAGVTQTPRYLIKTRGQQVTLSCSPISGHRSVSWYQQTPGQGLQFLFEYFSETQRNKGNFPGRFSGRQFSNSRSEMNVSTLELGDSALYLCATPRGEPYEQYFGPGTRLTVT.

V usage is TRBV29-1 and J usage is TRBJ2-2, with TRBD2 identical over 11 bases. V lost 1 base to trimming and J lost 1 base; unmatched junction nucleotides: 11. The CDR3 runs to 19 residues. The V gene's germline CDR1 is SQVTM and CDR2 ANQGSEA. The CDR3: CSVEVRLAGRALNTGELFF. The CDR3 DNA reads TGCAGCGTTGAAGTTAGACTAGCGGGGAGAGCTCTGAACACCGGGGAGCTGTTTTTT.

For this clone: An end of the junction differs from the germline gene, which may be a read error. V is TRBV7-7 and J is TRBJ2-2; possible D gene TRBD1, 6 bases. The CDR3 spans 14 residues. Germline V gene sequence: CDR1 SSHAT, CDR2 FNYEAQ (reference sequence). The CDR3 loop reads CASSLTGNGGELFF. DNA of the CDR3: TGTGCTAGCAGCTTAACAGGGAATGGCGGGGAGCTGTTTTTT.

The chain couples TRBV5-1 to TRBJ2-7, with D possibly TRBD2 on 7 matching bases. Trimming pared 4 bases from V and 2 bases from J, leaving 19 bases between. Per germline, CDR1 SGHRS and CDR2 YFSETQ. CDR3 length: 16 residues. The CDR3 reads CASSLGGGRGTYEQYF. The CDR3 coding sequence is TGCGCCAGCAGCCTGGGGGGGGGCCGGGGGACCTACGAGCAGTACTTC.

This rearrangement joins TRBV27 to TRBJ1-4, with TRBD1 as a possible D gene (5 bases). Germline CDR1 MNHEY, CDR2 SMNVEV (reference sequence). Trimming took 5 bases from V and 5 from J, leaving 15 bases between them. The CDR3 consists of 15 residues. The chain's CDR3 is CASSRRRGANEKLFF. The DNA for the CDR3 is TGTGCCAGCAGTCGCAGACGGGGCGCGAATGAAAAACTGTTTTTT.

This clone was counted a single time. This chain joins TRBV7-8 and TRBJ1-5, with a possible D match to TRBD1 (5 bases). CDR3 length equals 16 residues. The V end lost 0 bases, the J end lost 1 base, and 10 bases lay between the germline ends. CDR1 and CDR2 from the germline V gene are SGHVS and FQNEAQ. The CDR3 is CASSLAGRGSNQPQHF. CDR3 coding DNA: TGTGCCAGCAGCTTAGCTGGTAGGGGAAGCAATCAGCCCCAGCATTTT. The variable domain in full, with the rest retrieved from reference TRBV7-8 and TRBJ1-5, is GAGVSQSPRYKVAKRGQDVALRCDPISGHVSLFWYQQALGQGPEFLTYFQNEAQLDKSGLPSDRFFAERPEGSVSTLKIQRTQQEDSAVYLCASSLAGRGSNQPQHFGDGTRLSIL.

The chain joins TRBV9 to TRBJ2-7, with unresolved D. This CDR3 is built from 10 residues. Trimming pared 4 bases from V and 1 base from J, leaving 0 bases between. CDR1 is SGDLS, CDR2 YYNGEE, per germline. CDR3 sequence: CASSSYEQYF. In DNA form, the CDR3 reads TGTGCCAGCAGCTCCTACGAGCAGTACTTC.

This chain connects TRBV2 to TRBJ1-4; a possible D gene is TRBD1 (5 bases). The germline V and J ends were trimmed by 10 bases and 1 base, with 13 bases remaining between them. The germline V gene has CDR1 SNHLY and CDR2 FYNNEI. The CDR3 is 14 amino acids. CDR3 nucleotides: TGTGCCACCCTAGGGACCCGAACTAATGAAAAACTGTTTTTT. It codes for CATLGTRTNEKLFF.

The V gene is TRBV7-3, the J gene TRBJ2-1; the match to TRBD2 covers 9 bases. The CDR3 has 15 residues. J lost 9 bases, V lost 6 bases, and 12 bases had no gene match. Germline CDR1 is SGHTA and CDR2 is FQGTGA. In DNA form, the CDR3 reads TGTGCCAGCAGTACCTCAGGGGTAGCGGGAGTTGAGCAGTTCTTC. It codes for CASSTSGVAGVEQFF.

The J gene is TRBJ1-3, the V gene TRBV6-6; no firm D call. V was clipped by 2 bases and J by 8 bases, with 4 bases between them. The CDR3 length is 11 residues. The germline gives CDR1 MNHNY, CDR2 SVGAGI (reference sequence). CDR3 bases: TGTGCCAGCAGTTACACAGACACCATATATTTT. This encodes CASSYTDTIYF.

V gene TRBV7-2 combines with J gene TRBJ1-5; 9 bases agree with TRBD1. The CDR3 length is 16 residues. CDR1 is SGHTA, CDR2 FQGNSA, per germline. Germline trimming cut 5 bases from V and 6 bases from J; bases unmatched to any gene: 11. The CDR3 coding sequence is TGTGCCAGCAGCCCACTCGGGACAGGGCTTGGTCAGCCCCAGCATTTT. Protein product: CASSPLGTGLGQPQHF. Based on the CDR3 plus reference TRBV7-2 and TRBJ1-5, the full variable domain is GAGVSQSPSNKVTEKGKDVELRCDPISGHTALYWYRQSLGQGLEFLIYFQGNSAPDKSGLPSDRFSAERTGGSVSTLTIQRTQQEDSAVYLCASSPLGTGLGQPQHFGDGTRLSIL.

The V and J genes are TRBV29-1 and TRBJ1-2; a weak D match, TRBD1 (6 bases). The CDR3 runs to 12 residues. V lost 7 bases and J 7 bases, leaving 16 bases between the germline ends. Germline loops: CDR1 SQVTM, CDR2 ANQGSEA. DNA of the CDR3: TGCAGCGCCACTAAAGGGGGAAGTGGCTACACCTTC. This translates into CSATKGGSGYTF. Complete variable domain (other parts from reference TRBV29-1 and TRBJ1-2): SAVISQKPSRDICQRGTSLTIQCQVDSQVTMMFWYRQQPGQSLTLIATANQGSEATYESGFVIDKFPISRPNLTFSTLTVSNMSPEDSSIYLCSATKGGSGYTFGSGTRLTVV.

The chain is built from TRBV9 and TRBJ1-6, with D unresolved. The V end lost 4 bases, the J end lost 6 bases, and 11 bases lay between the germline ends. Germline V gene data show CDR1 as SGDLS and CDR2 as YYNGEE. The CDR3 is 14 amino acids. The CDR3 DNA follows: TGTGCCAGCAGCCCCCGATCGAGTAATTCACCCCTCCACTTT. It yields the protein CASSPRSSNSPLHF.

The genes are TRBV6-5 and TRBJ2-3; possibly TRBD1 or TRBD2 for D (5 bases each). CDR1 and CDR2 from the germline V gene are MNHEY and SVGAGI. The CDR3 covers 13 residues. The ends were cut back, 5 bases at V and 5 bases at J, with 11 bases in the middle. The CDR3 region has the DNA TGTGCCAGCAGTGGTCGAGGGGAAGATACGCAGTATTTT. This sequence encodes CASSGRGEDTQYF.

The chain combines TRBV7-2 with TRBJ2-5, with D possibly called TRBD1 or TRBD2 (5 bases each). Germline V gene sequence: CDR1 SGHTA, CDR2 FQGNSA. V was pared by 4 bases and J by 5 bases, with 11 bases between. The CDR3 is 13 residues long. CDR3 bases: TGTGCCAGCAGCTCATCATGGGGGGAGACCCAGTACTTC. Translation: CASSSSWGETQYF. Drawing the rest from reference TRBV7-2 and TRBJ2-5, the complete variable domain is GAGVSQSPSNKVTEKGKDVELRCDPISGHTALYWYRQSLGQGLEFLIYFQGNSAPDKSGLPSDRFSAERTGGSVSTLTIQRTQQEDSAVYLCASSSSWGETQYFGPGTRLLVL.

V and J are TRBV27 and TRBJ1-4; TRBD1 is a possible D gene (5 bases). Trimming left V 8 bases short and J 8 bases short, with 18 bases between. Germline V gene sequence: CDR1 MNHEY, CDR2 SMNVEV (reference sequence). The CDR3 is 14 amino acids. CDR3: CASSRRGTTEKLFF. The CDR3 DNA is TGTGCCAGCTCACGGAGAGGGACGACAGAAAAACTGTTTTTT. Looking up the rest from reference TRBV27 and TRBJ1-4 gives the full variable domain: EAQVTQNPRYLITVTGKKLTVTCSQNMNHEYMSWYRQDPGLGLRQIYYSMNVEVTDKGDVPEGYKVSRKEKRNFPLILESPSPNQTSLYFCASSRRGTTEKLFFGSGTQLSVL.

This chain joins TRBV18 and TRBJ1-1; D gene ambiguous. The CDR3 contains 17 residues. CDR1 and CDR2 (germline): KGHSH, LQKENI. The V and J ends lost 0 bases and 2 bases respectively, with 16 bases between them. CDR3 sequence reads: CASSPPPGRTQNTEAFF. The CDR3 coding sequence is TGTGCCAGCTCACCACCTCCTGGACGGACCCAAAACACTGAAGCTTTCTTT.

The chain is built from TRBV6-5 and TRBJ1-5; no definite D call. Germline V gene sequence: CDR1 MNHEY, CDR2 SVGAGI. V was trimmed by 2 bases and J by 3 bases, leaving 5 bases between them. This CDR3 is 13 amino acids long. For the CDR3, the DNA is TGTGCCAGCAGTTACAGGGCCAATCAGCCCCAGCATTTT. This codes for CASSYRANQPQHF.

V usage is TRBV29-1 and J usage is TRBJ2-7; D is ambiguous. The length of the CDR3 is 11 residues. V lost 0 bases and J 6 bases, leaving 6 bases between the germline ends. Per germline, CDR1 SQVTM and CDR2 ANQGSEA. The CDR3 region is CSVEDRSEQYF. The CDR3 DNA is TGCAGCGTTGAAGATCGGAGCGAGCAGTACTTC.

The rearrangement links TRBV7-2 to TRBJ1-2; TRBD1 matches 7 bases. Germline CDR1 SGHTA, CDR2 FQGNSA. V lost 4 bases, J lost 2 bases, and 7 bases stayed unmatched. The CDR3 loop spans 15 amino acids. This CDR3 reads CASSSPDRANYGYTF. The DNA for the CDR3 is TGTGCCAGCAGCTCCCCCGACAGGGCCAACTATGGCTACACCTTC.

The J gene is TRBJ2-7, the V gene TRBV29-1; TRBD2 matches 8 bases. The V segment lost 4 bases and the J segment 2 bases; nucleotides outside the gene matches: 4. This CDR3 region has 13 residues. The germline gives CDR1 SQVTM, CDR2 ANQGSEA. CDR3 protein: CSVGSSGAYEQYF. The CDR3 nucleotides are TGCAGCGTTGGGAGTAGCGGGGCCTACGAGCAGTACTTC.

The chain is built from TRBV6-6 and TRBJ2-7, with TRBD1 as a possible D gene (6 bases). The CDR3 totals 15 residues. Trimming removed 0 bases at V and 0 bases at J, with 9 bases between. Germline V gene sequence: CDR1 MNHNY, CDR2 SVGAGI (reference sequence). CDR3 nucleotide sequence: TGTGCCAGCAGTTACTCGCACAGGGACTCCTACGAGCAGTACTTC. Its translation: CASSYSHRDSYEQYF.